The 6 T cell receptor beta chains reported below all come from one sample, sequenced in a study of blood T cell repertoires in COVID-19. Using immunoSEQ multiplex PCR, the repertoire was profiled, and TCRdb retains in-frame clones only, with some absent. The table includes around 51,000 clones, approximately 86% detected once. The specimen sequenced was peripheral blood. Every receptor here comes from a woman older than 75 with acute or convalescent COVID-19.

This clone was detected only once. The rearrangement joins TRBV2 to TRBJ1-2; the match to TRBD1 covers 7 bases. The trim removed 6 bases at V and 8 bases at J, leaving 9 bases unmatched. Germline-derived CDR1 and CDR2 are SNHLY and FYNNEI. The CDR3 loop spans 13 amino acids. CDR3 loop: CASSEPTGRGYTF. The CDR3 DNA is TGTGCCAGCAGCGAACCGACAGGGCGCGGCTACACCTTC.

V usage is TRBV4-2 and J usage is TRBJ1-6; TRBD1 agrees at 7 bases. Germline V gives CDR1 LGHNA, CDR2 YNFKEQ. The length of the CDR3 is 15 residues. The V gene end was trimmed by 4 bases and the J gene end by 5 bases; junction bases not matched to a gene: 5. The CDR3 nucleotides are TGTGCCAGCAGCCGTACCGGGACAGATAATTCACCCCTCCACTTT. This sequence encodes CASSRTGTDNSPLHF.

V and J are TRBV3-1 (or the pseudogene TRBV3-2) and TRBJ1-2; D call uncertain. The germline V gene has CDR1 LGHDT and CDR2 YNNKEL (reference sequence). The CDR3 runs 13 residues. Deletions cut 0 bases from V and 5 bases from J, with 7 bases between. The CDR3 bases are TGTGCCAGCAGCCAAGATCCGAGGTATGGCTACACCTTC. As protein: CASSQDPRYGYTF.

This clone was picked up one time. The CDR3 nucleotides are TGTGCCAGCGAGCAAGGTAGGGGACAGCCCCAGCATTTT. It yields the protein CASEQGRGQPQHF. The V call is TRBV2, the J call TRBJ1-5, with D maybe TRBD1 (5 bases). V dropped 8 bases and J dropped 7 bases, with 15 bases sitting between them. CDR3 size: 13 residues. Per the germline V gene, CDR1 is SNHLY and CDR2 is FYNNEI.

The chain couples TRBV2 to TRBJ2-3; the match to TRBD2 covers 10 bases. Trimming at V came to 4 bases and at J to 0 bases, leaving 7 bases not matched to a gene. CDR1 SNHLY and CDR2 FYNNEI come from the germline V gene. The CDR3 sequence is 17 residues long. CDR3 nucleotides: TGTGCCAGCAGTGTTGCTAGCGGGGGCCCTAGCACAGATACGCAGTATTTT. Protein sequence: CASSVASGGPSTDTQYF.

A few counts support this clone. This chain's CDR3 is CARSLISSRPYGYTF. In nucleotides, the CDR3 is TGTGCCAGAAGCTTGATCAGCTCCAGGCCTTATGGCTACACCTTC. J is TRBJ1-2 and V is TRBV5-3; D not certain. TRBV5-3 is recorded as an ORF, its role being uncertain. CDR3 length: 15 residues. V lost 1 base and J lost 5, with 15 bases in between.